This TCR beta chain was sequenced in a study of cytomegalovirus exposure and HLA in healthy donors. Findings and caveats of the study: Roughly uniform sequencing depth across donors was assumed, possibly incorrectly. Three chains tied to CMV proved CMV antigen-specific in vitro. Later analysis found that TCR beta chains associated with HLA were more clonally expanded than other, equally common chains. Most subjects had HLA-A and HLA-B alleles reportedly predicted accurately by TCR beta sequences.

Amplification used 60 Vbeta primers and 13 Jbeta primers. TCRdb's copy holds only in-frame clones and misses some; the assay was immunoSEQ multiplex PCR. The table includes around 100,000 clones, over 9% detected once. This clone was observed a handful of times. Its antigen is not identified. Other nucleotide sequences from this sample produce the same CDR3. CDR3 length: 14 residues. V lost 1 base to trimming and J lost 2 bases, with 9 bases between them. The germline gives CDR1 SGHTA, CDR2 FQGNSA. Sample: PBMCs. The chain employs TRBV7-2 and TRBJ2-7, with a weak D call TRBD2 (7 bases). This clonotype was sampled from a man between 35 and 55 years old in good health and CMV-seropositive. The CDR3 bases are TGTGCCAGCAGCTTAGGGGGGGGGCCCTACGAGCAGTACTTC. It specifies CASSLGGGPYEQYF.